Listed below are T cell receptor beta chains from one sample, sequenced in a study of early T cells in non-severe SARS-CoV-2 infection. TCRdb ran MiXCR on the 5' RACE reads and lists one entry per CDR3 protein. This repertoire shows approximately 20,000 distinct CDR3 sequences, roughly 6.1% found once; its top ten account for just under 6.5%. Sequencing input: whole blood. The receptors shown here come from an adult who was a healthcare worker with PCR-confirmed SARS-CoV-2 infection or an uninfected control (not recorded which). CDR3s leave out the opening cysteine and the closing phenylalanine or tryptophan. Each record gives: V gene, J gene, CDR3 protein.

v_call: TRBV6-1
j_call: TRBJ2-1
cdr3_aa: ASSLLAGEGGNEQF

v_call: TRBV28
j_call: TRBJ2-1
cdr3_aa: ASRVLAGSYNEQF

v_call: TRBV7-9
j_call: TRBJ2-3
cdr3_aa: ASSPGSTHPTDTQY

v_call: TRBV20-1
j_call: TRBJ2-7
cdr3_aa: SASPSGRYEQY

v_call: TRBV6-4
j_call: TRBJ2-3
cdr3_aa: ASSSTGGSTDTQY

v_call: TRBV7-3
j_call: TRBJ2-7
cdr3_aa: ASSSQAGAYEQY

v_call: TRBV2
j_call: TRBJ2-4
cdr3_aa: ASSEVGTKNIQY

v_call: TRBV3-1
j_call: TRBJ2-1
cdr3_aa: ASSPRLAGYNEQF

v_call: TRBV27
j_call: TRBJ2-7
cdr3_aa: ASSLGHGGRDEQY

v_call: TRBV29-1
j_call: TRBJ2-7
cdr3_aa: SVVGEAYEQY

v_call: TRBV18
j_call: TRBJ2-1
cdr3_aa: ASSLQTSGRRENEQF

v_call: TRBV12-3/TRBV12-4
j_call: TRBJ2-2
cdr3_aa: ASSLRTSGMNTGELF

v_call: TRBV12-3/TRBV12-4
j_call: TRBJ2-1
cdr3_aa: ASSLMLQITYNEQF

v_call: TRBV28
j_call: TRBJ2-5
cdr3_aa: ASSSSGSRKTQY

v_call: TRBV28
j_call: TRBJ1-5
cdr3_aa: ASSWAGRSNQPQH

v_call: TRBV20-1
j_call: TRBJ2-7
cdr3_aa: SAEGRSSYEQY

v_call: TRBV6-1
j_call: TRBJ1-1
cdr3_aa: ASSPGENAEAF

v_call: TRBV11-2
j_call: TRBJ2-7
cdr3_aa: ASSLGELRISYEQY

v_call: TRBV20-1
j_call: TRBJ1-1
cdr3_aa: SARAFRTETEAF

v_call: TRBV7-2
j_call: TRBJ1-2
cdr3_aa: ASSLATGSNYGYT

v_call: TRBV6-5
j_call: TRBJ1-2
cdr3_aa: ASSYTFQGGRDYGYT

v_call: TRBV28
j_call: TRBJ1-1
cdr3_aa: ASSLIGAGSNTEAF

v_call: TRBV6-2/TRBV6-3
j_call: TRBJ2-7
cdr3_aa: ASSYSSGTPAIPSRNEQY

v_call: TRBV6-1
j_call: TRBJ2-1
cdr3_aa: ASNDRGSYNEQF

v_call: TRBV19
j_call: TRBJ1-5
cdr3_aa: ASRGTDRVGQPQH

v_call: TRBV6-2/TRBV6-3
j_call: TRBJ2-2
cdr3_aa: ASSYSLDRANTGELF

v_call: TRBV11-2
j_call: TRBJ1-2
cdr3_aa: ASSLRRSGGYGYT

v_call: TRBV7-9
j_call: TRBJ2-5
cdr3_aa: ASSPGLQETQY

v_call: TRBV3-1
j_call: TRBJ2-7
cdr3_aa: ASSLIAGSAHEQY

v_call: TRBV5-1
j_call: TRBJ2-7
cdr3_aa: ASSPAGTGGREQY

v_call: TRBV7-2
j_call: TRBJ2-5
cdr3_aa: ASSLAHLAGGYQETQY

v_call: TRBV29-1
j_call: TRBJ2-7
cdr3_aa: SVEGPDNYEQY

v_call: TRBV19
j_call: TRBJ2-7
cdr3_aa: ASRGGVTESHEQY

v_call: TRBV6-2/TRBV6-3
j_call: TRBJ1-1
cdr3_aa: ASSYQVGNTEAF

v_call: TRBV2
j_call: TRBJ1-2
cdr3_aa: ASILDRVPSNYGYT

v_call: TRBV11-3
j_call: TRBJ2-1
cdr3_aa: ASSLAGTYNEQF

v_call: TRBV20-1
j_call: TRBJ2-4
cdr3_aa: SAVPRDRVNTKNIQY

v_call: TRBV6-1
j_call: TRBJ1-6
cdr3_aa: ASRDRRDSPLH

v_call: TRBV11-1
j_call: TRBJ2-3
cdr3_aa: ASSFGTATDTQY

v_call: TRBV20-1
j_call: TRBJ1-6
cdr3_aa: SARGGQGGRFGSPLH

v_call: TRBV7-3
j_call: TRBJ1-1
cdr3_aa: ASSLKGSTRRNTEAF

v_call: TRBV30
j_call: TRBJ2-7
cdr3_aa: AWSVRDEQY

v_call: TRBV25-1
j_call: TRBJ2-7
cdr3_aa: ASSSGSEQY

v_call: TRBV12-3/TRBV12-4
j_call: TRBJ1-5
cdr3_aa: ASRSAPLSNQPQH

v_call: TRBV29-1
j_call: TRBJ1-5
cdr3_aa: SVGDSIFQPQH

v_call: TRBV7-9
j_call: TRBJ2-1
cdr3_aa: ASSLVTVNEQF

v_call: TRBV10-3
j_call: TRBJ2-5
cdr3_aa: AISEPSGAQETQY